Shown below are 27 T cell receptor beta chains from a single sample sequenced in a study of identical twins. Via MiXCR, TCRdb re-called the 5' RACE reads, giving one row per CDR3 protein. There are 640,000 or so distinct CDR3 sequences in the sample; approximately 6% occur only once, and approximately 1.6% lies in the top ten. Sample: naive T cells sorted from blood. These receptors were taken from a man aged 18 to 30 in good health.

In its sample, this clonotype was seen many times. J is TRBJ2-1 and V is TRBV12-3 or TRBV12-4, with 9 bases that match TRBD2. Losses at the gene ends were 5 bases for V and 4 bases for J; bases not matched to a gene: 9. The CDR3 is 16 amino acids. The CDR3 nucleotides read TGTGCCAGCAGTCCCGTAGCGGGAGTCGGTTACAATGAGCAGTTCTTC. This translates into CASSPVAGVGYNEQFF.

Many counts were recorded for this clonotype. The J gene is TRBJ2-1, the V gene TRBV6-2 or TRBV6-3; TRBD2 might be the D (6 bases). This CDR3 region has 15 residues. Germline CDR1 is MNHEY and CDR2 is SVGEGT. V lost 11 bases, J lost 10 bases, and 27 bases lay in between. The CDR3 reads CASLRPGGRYSEQFF. The CDR3 nucleotides are TGTGCCTCCCTACGCCCTGGGGGGAGGTACTCCGAGCAGTTCTTC.

This clonotype occurred many times. This chain uses TRBV20-1 with TRBJ1-1; no clear D gene. Per the germline V gene, CDR1 is DFQATT and CDR2 is SNEGSKA (reference sequence). This CDR3 is built from 13 residues. Trimming shortened V by 2 bases and J by 0 bases, and 7 bases separated the two germline ends. The CDR3 nucleotides are TGCAGTGCTAGAATCGAGGTGAACACTGAAGCTTTCTTT. It is translated as CSARIEVNTEAFF.

The sample holds many counts of this clonotype. The chain carries TRBV7-9 and TRBJ2-7, with D hard to call. Trimming cost V 1 base and J 0 bases, with 10 bases left between them. The germline V gene has CDR1 SEHNR and CDR2 FQNEAQ (reference sequence). The CDR3 runs 15 residues. CDR3 sequence: CASSLGPQDSYEQYF. For the CDR3, the DNA is TGTGCCAGCAGCTTAGGTCCACAAGACTCCTACGAGCAGTACTTC.

This clonotype came up a few times. The CDR3 region has the DNA TGTGCCAGCAGTTTAGAGCGGGGAGGGGTCAATGAGCAGTTCTTC. This encodes CASSLERGGVNEQFF. The V gene is TRBV28, the J gene TRBJ2-1, with 7 bases identical to TRBD2. Looked up from germline, CDR1 is MDHEN and CDR2 is SYDVKM. J lost 6 bases, V lost 2 bases, and 7 bases had no gene match. The CDR3 length is 15 residues.

The chain's CDR3 is CASRTARSYEQYV. The CDR3 nucleotides read TGTGCCAGCAGGACCGCGAGGAGCTACGAGCAGTACGTC. The V gene is TRBV6-1, the J gene TRBJ2-7; D is undetermined. Germline V gene data show CDR1 as MNHNS and CDR2 as SASEGT. V was pared by 6 bases and J by 3 bases, with 12 bases between. CDR3 size: 13 residues.

For this clonotype: A read error may be the cause here, since a much bigger clone is one base away. V gene TRBV12-3 or TRBV12-4 combines with J gene TRBJ2-5, with D maybe TRBD2 (5 bases). The V end was cut by 11 bases, the J end by 5 bases, with 24 bases between. The CDR3 has 15 amino acids. The CDR3 here is CAGKRLADRSETQYF. The CDR3 DNA reads TGTGCCGGCAAACGGCTAGCTGATAGGAGTGAGACCCAGTACTTC.

V usage is TRBV5-6 and J usage is TRBJ1-4, with D tentatively TRBD1 (6 bases). The CDR3 spans 16 residues. Germline loops: CDR1 SGHDT, CDR2 YYEEEE. Trimming removed 3 bases at V and 1 base at J, with 13 bases between. The DNA for the CDR3 is TGTGCCAGCAGCTCCACCCCGACAGGAACTAATGAAAAACTGTTTTTT. As protein: CASSSTPTGTNEKLFF.

V is TRBV9 and J is TRBJ2-2; D not resolved. Trimming shortened V by 4 bases and J by 6 bases, and 19 bases separated the two germline ends. The germline gives CDR1 SGDLS, CDR2 YYNGEE. The CDR3 sequence is 16 residues long. CDR3 nucleotide sequence: TGTGCCAGCAGCCTCCCCAGTGTGGGGATGGCCGGGGAGCTGTTTTTT. This translates into CASSLPSVGMAGELFF. The variable domain in full, with the rest retrieved from reference TRBV9 and TRBJ2-2, is DSGVTQTPKHLITATGQRVTLRCSPRSGDLSVYWYQQSLDQGLQFLIQYYNGEERAKGNILERFSAQQFPDLHSELNLSSLELGDSALYFCASSLPSVGMAGELFFGEGSRLTVL.

Many counts were recorded for this clonotype. This sequence joins TRBV4-3 and TRBJ2-1; D not resolved. V was clipped by 0 bases and J by 2 bases, with 11 bases between them. In germline, CDR1 is LGHNA, CDR2 YSLEER. This CDR3 is built from 16 residues. CDR3 residues: CASSQDSGSAYNEQFF. As DNA, the CDR3 is TGCGCCAGCAGCCAAGATTCGGGCAGCGCCTACAATGAGCAGTTCTTC.

At least ten counts were recorded for this clonotype. V is TRBV4-2 and J is TRBJ2-1, with 12 nucleotides matching TRBD2. The CDR3 has 17 residues. After removal of 0 bases from V and 9 bases from J, the junction contained 9 bases not matched to a gene. Germline CDR1 and CDR2: LGHNA and YNFKEQ. CDR3 sequence reads: CASSQDQLAGGPSEQFF. The CDR3 DNA sequence: TGTGCCAGCAGCCAAGATCAACTAGCGGGAGGTCCTTCTGAGCAGTTCTTC.

Many counts were recorded for this clonotype. The V gene is TRBV12-3 or TRBV12-4, the J gene TRBJ1-3; 9 positions match TRBD1. Trimming removed 2 bases from V and 4 bases from J; junction bases left unmatched: 12. The CDR3 is 18 amino acids. CDR3 DNA: TGTGCCAGCAGTTTACAAATCGGACAGGGGTCTTGGGGAAACACCATATATTTT. Residues: CASSLQIGQGSWGNTIYF.

This clonotype has ten or more counts. The rearrangement joins TRBV5-1 to TRBJ2-7; no definite D call. Per germline, CDR1 SGHRS and CDR2 YFSETQ. The CDR3 totals 14 residues. V was cut by 4 bases and J by 3 bases, with 14 bases left in between. The CDR3: CASSLARALYEQYV. CDR3 DNA: TGCGCCAGCAGCCTGGCCAGAGCTCTCTACGAGCAGTACGTC.

The gene calls are TRBV12-5 and TRBJ2-2, with TRBD1 as a possible D gene (5 bases). The V gene lost 8 bases and the J gene lost 7 bases, with 14 bases spanning the gap. Germline loops: CDR1 LGHNT, CDR2 FRNRAP. The CDR3 runs 13 residues. As DNA, the CDR3 is TGTGCTAGTCAGGACACAACCAGCGGGGAGCTGTTTTTT. Amino acids: CASQDTTSGELFF.

This clonotype was detected only a few times. CDR3 bases: TGTGCCAGCAGCCCGCGGCTTAGGGCGAACACCGGGGAGCTGTTTTTT. Its protein is CASSPRLRANTGELFF. This sequence joins TRBV11-2 and TRBJ2-2; no reliable D call. Trimming left V 5 bases short and J 0 bases short, with 13 bases between. This CDR3 has 16 residues. Germline CDR1 is SGHAT and CDR2 is FQNNGV.

This clonotype came up many times. The chain joins TRBV20-1 to TRBJ2-5; 16 bases are shared with TRBD2. Germline values: CDR1 DFQATT, CDR2 SNEGSKA (reference sequence). J lost 0 bases, V lost 6 bases, and 4 bases had no gene match. The CDR3 length is 16 residues. CDR3 in DNA: TGCAGTGCGGGGACTAGCGGGAGGGTATACCAAGAGACCCAGTACTTC. It specifies CSAGTSGRVYQETQYF.

This clonotype was picked up many times. This chain joins TRBV20-1 and TRBJ2-1; 12 bases line up with TRBD2. The CDR3 is made up of 17 amino acids. The V segment lost 4 bases and the J segment 1 base; nucleotides outside the gene matches: 8. Per germline, CDR1 DFQATT and CDR2 SNEGSKA (reference sequence). CDR3 bases: TGCAGTGCTACGGACACTAGCGGGAGGTTTTCCTACAATGAGCAGTTCTTC. This codes for CSATDTSGRFSYNEQFF.

The CDR3 DNA sequence: TGTGCCAGCAGCCAAGGGACTAGCTTGTACACCGGGGAGCTGTTTTTT. Amino acid sequence: CASSQGTSLYTGELFF. This rearrangement joins TRBV3-1 to TRBJ2-2, with 8 nucleotides matching TRBD2. This CDR3 comprises 16 residues. Germline V CDR1 and CDR2: LGHDT, YNNKEL (reference sequence). V gave up 1 base and J gave up 3 bases; unmatched junction bases: 4.

This clonotype was seen only a few times. The CDR3 coding sequence is TGTGCCAGCAGCGGGGAGGTCAATCAGCCCCAGCATTTT. The encoded protein is CASSGEVNQPQHF. The V gene is TRBV6-1, the J gene TRBJ1-5; D gene ambiguous. This CDR3 has 13 amino acids. Germline V gene data show CDR1 as MNHNS and CDR2 as SASEGT. V lost 6 bases to trimming and J lost 3 bases, with 9 bases between them.

The table lists this clonotype with a few counts. The V call is TRBV28, the J call TRBJ2-1; TRBD2 matches at 12 bases. V gave up 4 bases and J gave up 9 bases; unmatched junction bases: 13. Per the germline V gene, CDR1 is MDHEN and CDR2 is SYDVKM. CDR3 length: 17 amino acids. The CDR3 coding sequence is TGTGCCAGCAGTTCCGCCCTAGCGGGAGGGCCTATAGGTGAGCAGTTCTTC. Translation: CASSSALAGGPIGEQFF.

This clonotype was counted ten times or more. V and J are TRBV12-3 or TRBV12-4 and TRBJ2-7, with a possible D match to TRBD1 (6 bases). The CDR3 loop spans 14 amino acids. Between the trimmed V and J ends, which lost 6 bases and 1 base, there was a span of 13 bases. CDR3 nucleotide sequence: TGTGCCAGCAGGCCCGGGACACCATCCTACGAGCAGTACTTC. This gives the protein CASRPGTPSYEQYF.

This clonotype was seen only a few times. The chain has TRBV5-1 and TRBJ2-6; no reliable D call. This CDR3 contains 18 residues. Trimming removed 3 bases at V and 0 bases at J, with 16 bases between. Germline V lookup: CDR1 SGHRS, CDR2 YFSETQ. The CDR3 loop is CASSWFWQNFSGANVLTF. CDR3 in DNA: TGCGCCAGCAGCTGGTTTTGGCAGAATTTCTCTGGGGCCAACGTCCTGACTTTC.

In its sample, this clonotype was seen a few times. The gene calls are TRBV12-3 or TRBV12-4 and TRBJ1-5; D remains ambiguous. The CDR3 spans 12 residues. The V end lost 1 base, the J end lost 11 bases, and 9 bases lay between the germline ends. The CDR3 nucleotides read TGTGCCAGCAGTTTAGTGAGGGAATCCCAGCATTTT. Amino acid sequence: CASSLVRESQHF.

This clonotype has ten or more counts. The chain is built from TRBV3-1 and TRBJ2-1; 7 positions match TRBD2. The CDR3 is 14 amino acids. The V segment lost 2 bases and the J segment 3 bases; nucleotides outside the gene matches: 1. Germline V lookup: CDR1 LGHDT, CDR2 YNNKEL (reference sequence). The CDR3 nucleotides read TGTGCCAGCAGCCAACGGGACTACTACAATGAGCAGTTCTTC. This codes for CASSQRDYYNEQFF.

This clonotype was counted at least ten times. The rearrangement links TRBV12-3 or TRBV12-4 to TRBJ2-3; 12 positions agree with TRBD2. CDR3 length: 14 residues. The CDR3 sequence: CAETSGGRTDTQYF. CDR3 sequence (DNA): TGTGCGGAGACTAGCGGGGGACGCACAGATACGCAGTATTTT.

Many counts were recorded for this clonotype. The V and J genes are TRBV6-1 and TRBJ2-7, with TRBD2 identical over 12 bases. The CDR3 loop spans 14 amino acids. Germline CDR1 MNHNS, CDR2 SASEGT. Trimming removed 5 bases from V and 6 bases from J; junction bases left unmatched: 5. CDR3 nucleotide sequence: TGTGCCAGCAGTCCCCGACTAGCGGGAGCCGAGCAGTACTTC. Translated, it gives CASSPRLAGAEQYF.

In this sample, this clonotype turned up many times. This chain links TRBV24-1 with TRBJ1-2, with unresolved D. Trimming pared 0 bases from V and 8 bases from J, leaving 12 bases between. This CDR3 spans 14 amino acids. Germline-derived CDR1 and CDR2 are KGHDR and SFDVKD. The CDR3 DNA reads TGTGCCACCAGTGATTTGAGTCAGGCCGGCGGCTACACCTTC. It specifies CATSDLSQAGGYTF.